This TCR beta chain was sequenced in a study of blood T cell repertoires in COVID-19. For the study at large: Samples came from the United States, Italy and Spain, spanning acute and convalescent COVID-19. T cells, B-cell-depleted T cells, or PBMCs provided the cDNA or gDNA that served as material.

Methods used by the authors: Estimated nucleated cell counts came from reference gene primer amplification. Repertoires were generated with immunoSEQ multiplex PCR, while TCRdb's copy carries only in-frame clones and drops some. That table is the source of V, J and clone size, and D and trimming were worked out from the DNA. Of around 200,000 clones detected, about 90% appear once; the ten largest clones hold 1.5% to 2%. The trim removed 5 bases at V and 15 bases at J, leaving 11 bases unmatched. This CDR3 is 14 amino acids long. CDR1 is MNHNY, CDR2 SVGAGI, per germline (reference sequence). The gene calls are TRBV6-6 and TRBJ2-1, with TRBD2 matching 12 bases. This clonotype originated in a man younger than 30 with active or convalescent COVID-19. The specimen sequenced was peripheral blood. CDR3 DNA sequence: TGTGCCAGCAGTCATAAACTGACTAGCGGGGGAACGTTCTTC. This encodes CASSHKLTSGGTFF.